These 13 T cell receptor beta chains share one sample of origin, sequenced in a study of CD8+CD57+ T cells in acquired aplastic anemia. Flow cytometry had shown expanded CD8+CD57+ cells in the patients chosen for sequencing. CDR3 and TCR beta VDJ profiling relied on a genomic DNA template. MiXCR, run by TCRdb on the reads, gives a single entry per CDR3 protein. The data show about 290,000 distinct CDR3 sequences, around three fifths seen once. The sample consisted of sorted CD4+, CD8+, or CD8+CD57+ T cells (not recorded which) from PBMCs. Receptors were obtained from a human donor with aplastic anemia.

The rearrangement joins TRBV12-3 or TRBV12-4 to TRBJ2-3; D is unclear. V lost 6 bases and J 4 bases, leaving 8 bases between the germline ends. The CDR3 runs 12 residues. CDR3 residues: CASSHKSDTQYF. As DNA, the CDR3 is TGTGCCAGCAGCCATAAGTCAGATACGCAGTATTTT.

The rearrangement links TRBV2 to TRBJ2-7; a possible D gene is TRBD2 (5 bases). Trimming stripped 6 bases from V and 3 bases from J, with 9 bases between. The V gene's germline CDR1 is SNHLY and CDR2 FYNNEI. This CDR3 has 12 residues. Here the CDR3 reads CASRAGIYEQYF. CDR3 sequence (DNA): TGTGCCAGCAGGGCCGGGATCTACGAGCAGTACTTC.

The sample holds a few counts of this clonotype. The chain joins TRBV20-1 to TRBJ2-7; D unclear. Trimming shortened V by 0 bases and J by 5 bases, and 17 bases separated the two germline ends. Germline CDR1 is DFQATT and CDR2 is SNEGSKA (reference sequence). The CDR3 totals 15 residues. This CDR3 reads CSARDGPHDKNEQYF. The CDR3 DNA follows: TGCAGTGCTAGAGATGGCCCCCATGATAAGAACGAGCAGTACTTC.

The genes are TRBV30 and TRBJ2-7; D may be TRBD2 (5 bases). Looked up from germline, CDR1 is GTSNPN and CDR2 is SVGIG (reference sequence). The CDR3 covers 11 residues. The germline V and J ends were trimmed by 2 bases and 7 bases, with 9 bases remaining between them. The CDR3 bases are TGTGCCTGGAGTCAACGGAGGGAGCAGTACTTC. Translated, it gives CAWSQRREQYF.

For this clonotype: A much larger clone differs from this one at a single base, so this may be a read error. The chain links TRBV27 to TRBJ2-1, with TRBD2 as a possible D gene (5 bases). Germline V gene lookup returns CDR1 MNHEY and CDR2 SMNVEV (reference sequence). CDR3 length: 13 residues. V shed 7 bases and J shed 6 bases, with 13 bases lying between them. The CDR3 region is CASTLSAGNEQFF. DNA of the CDR3: TGTGCCAGCACGTTGTCCGCGGGCAATGAGCAGTTCTTC.

V and J are TRBV9 and TRBJ2-5; D is undetermined. This CDR3 is built from 15 residues. Trimming stripped 4 bases from V and 1 base from J, with 14 bases between. CDR1 and CDR2 (germline): SGDLS, YYNGEE. The CDR3 reads CASSRSGAVQETQYF. Written as DNA, the CDR3 is TGTGCCAGCAGCCGGTCGGGTGCGGTCCAAGAGACCCAGTACTTC.

V is TRBV19 and J is TRBJ1-3; 7 nucleotides match TRBD1. The CDR3 consists of 15 residues. The germline V gene encodes CDR1 LNHDA and CDR2 SQIVND (reference sequence). With V trimmed by 7 bases and J by 0 bases, 6 bases remained unmatched. The CDR3 here is CASTPDRLSGNTIYF. The DNA of the CDR3 is TGTGCCAGTACCCCGGACAGGCTCTCTGGAAACACCATATATTTT.

The rearrangement joins TRBV7-2 to TRBJ2-1; D remains unclear. This CDR3 contains 13 residues. With 3 bases removed from V and 3 bases from J, the gap between germline ends came to 6 bases. Germline CDR1 is SGHTA and CDR2 is FQGNSA. CDR3 sequence: CASSLVVYNEQFF. CDR3 in DNA: TGTGCCAGCAGCTTGGTTGTCTACAATGAGCAGTTCTTC. Full variable domain (outside the CDR3, taken from reference TRBV7-2 and TRBJ2-1): GAGVSQSPSNKVTEKGKDVELRCDPISGHTALYWYRQSLGQGLEFLIYFQGNSAPDKSGLPSDRFSAERTGGSVSTLTIQRTQQEDSAVYLCASSLVVYNEQFFGPGTRLTVL.

The sample holds one count of this clonotype. The rearrangement joins TRBV10-3 to TRBJ2-7; TRBD1 is a possible D gene (6 bases). Per germline, CDR1 ENHRY and CDR2 SYGVKD. The CDR3 is made up of 15 amino acids. With 4 bases removed from V and 1 base from J, the gap between germline ends came to 14 bases. This CDR3 is CAISVPYRVSYEQYF. In nucleotides, the CDR3 is TGTGCCATCAGTGTCCCTTACAGGGTGTCCTACGAGCAGTACTTC.

This chain's CDR3 is CASSPTTGDNYGYTF. The CDR3 DNA is TGTGCCAGCAGCCCGACGACAGGGGACAACTATGGCTACACCTTC. V usage is TRBV5-5 and J usage is TRBJ1-2, with 8 bases matching TRBD1. This CDR3 has 15 residues. The germline V gene encodes CDR1 SGHKS and CDR2 YYEKEE (reference sequence). After removal of 4 bases from V and 2 bases from J, the junction contained 7 bases not matched to a gene.

This clonotype was recorded a few times. The chain joins TRBV5-5 to TRBJ1-2, with 12 bases aligning to TRBD1. V trimming: 5 bases; J trimming: 6 bases; junction bases outside the gene matches: 8. This CDR3 has 15 residues. Germline V gives CDR1 SGHKS, CDR2 YYEKEE (reference sequence). The CDR3 nucleotides read TGTGCCAGCAGTCTCCCGGGACAGGGGGCGCATGGCTACACCTTC. This gives the protein CASSLPGQGAHGYTF.

The rearrangement links TRBV29-1 to TRBJ2-7; tentatively, D is TRBD2 (6 bases). Germline V gene lookup returns CDR1 SQVTM and CDR2 ANQGSEA. With 1 base removed from V and 2 bases from J, the gap between germline ends came to 12 bases. The CDR3 contains 14 residues. CDR3 DNA sequence: TGCAGCGTTGAAGGGCGGGACGGCACCTACGAGCAGTACTTC. Translating gives CSVEGRDGTYEQYF.

The gene calls are TRBV7-6 and TRBJ1-2; 8 positions match TRBD1. The ends lost 1 base at V and 4 bases at J; junction bases unmatched: 8. Germline CDR1 is SGHVS and CDR2 is FNYEAQ. This CDR3 has 16 residues. CDR3 in DNA: TGTGCCAGCAGCTTAGAAGCGGCAGGGGGCTCCTATGGCTACACCTTC. This sequence encodes CASSLEAAGGSYGYTF.